The source of this T cell receptor (beta chain) is a study of T cell responses to AZD1222 COVID-19 vaccine. General study findings and limits: CD4 TCRs linked to vaccination spanned spike, dominating at 160-218 and 743-854. Clonal diversity may have been underestimated in mostly white British donors. The reported proportion of spike-specific TCRs targeting unmutated variant regions was nearly half.

Measured with immunoSEQ multiplex PCR; TCRdb has only the in-frame clones, and not every one. In the table there are roughly 100,000 clones, nearly 90% of which are singletons. Points on this clone: Its antigen is still unknown.

Germline V gene lookup returns CDR1 SGHTA and CDR2 FQGNSA. CDR3 length equals 14 residues. Trimming cost V 4 bases and J 0 bases, with 9 bases left between them. This TCR was recovered from an adult who received the AZD1222 COVID-19 vaccine. The genes are TRBV7-2 and TRBJ1-1; D unclear. The sequenced sample was peripheral blood, obtained 28 days after the second AZD1222 dose. The CDR3 reads CASSSREMNTEAFF. The CDR3 coding sequence is TGTGCCAGCAGCTCGAGGGAGATGAACACTGAAGCTTTCTTT. The variable domain in full, with the rest retrieved from reference TRBV7-2 and TRBJ1-1, is GAGVSQSPSNKVTEKGKDVELRCDPISGHTALYWYRQSLGQGLEFLIYFQGNSAPDKSGLPSDRFSAERTGGSVSTLTIQRTQQEDSAVYLCASSSREMNTEAFFGQGTRLTVV.